Shown below are 2 T cell receptor beta chains from a single sample sequenced in a study of CD8 T cells in Susac syndrome. With random hexamers, reverse transcription was performed on about 0.45 to 1 ug of RNA. MiXCR was run by TCRdb on the immunoSEQ multiplex PCR reads, yielding one entry per CDR3 protein. The data show over 200,000 distinct CDR3 sequences, with around 93% seen just once and approximately 0.081% held by the top ten. Input material: CD4+ T cells from PBMCs. Receptors were obtained from a human donor with multiple sclerosis.

This clonotype was counted only a few times. The chain carries TRBV5-6 and TRBJ2-5; D is possibly TRBD1 (5 bases). This CDR3 is built from 12 residues. The germline V gene has CDR1 SGHDT and CDR2 YYEEEE. V dropped 3 bases and J dropped 4 bases, with 7 bases sitting between them. CDR3 in DNA: TGTGCCAGCAGCTGGGGCCGAGAGACCCAGTACTTC. It is translated as CASSWGRETQYF. The full variable domain, its missing parts supplied by reference TRBV5-6 and TRBJ2-5, is DAGVTQSPTHLIKTRGQQVTLRCSPKSGHDTVSWYQQALGQGPQFIFQYYEEEERQRGNFPDRFSGHQFPNYSSELNVNALLLGDSALYLCASSWGRETQYFGPGTRLLVL.

This clonotype showed up just once. The chain uses TRBV20-1 and TRBJ2-1, with 11 bases that match TRBD2. This CDR3 is built from 16 residues. V was pared by 2 bases and J by 4 bases, with 7 bases of the junction left unmatched. From germline, CDR1 is DFQATT and CDR2 SNEGSKA (reference sequence). The chain's CDR3 is CSARKTSGAFYNEQFF. The CDR3 DNA is TGCAGTGCTAGAAAGACTAGCGGGGCATTTTACAATGAGCAGTTCTTC.